The 24 T cell receptor beta chains reported below all come from one sample, sequenced in a study of molecular identifiers for immune sequencing clone quantification (dated by TCRdb to 2016 to 2019). The method was PCR. The sequencer was a NextSeq 500. TCRdb trimmed the raw reads at Q25, called clones with MiXCR and kept productive beta chains. Under each unique CDR3 protein, matching rows form one entry showing the most common genes and DNA. Recorded for this sample are about 630,000 distinct CDR3 sequences; less than 30% of them occurred a single time. 0.7% to 0.95% of the sample is held by the ten biggest clonotypes. Sequencing was performed on naive CD8+ T cells from blood, with Jurkat cell RNA spiked in. The cell subset or site label corresponds to: FACS-sorted CD8+CD4-CCR7+CD45RA+ naive T cells. Receptors originate from a human donor in good health. Some libraries in this study had Jurkat cell RNA spiked in.

The chain recombines TRBV4-1 with TRBJ2-7, with 10 bases aligning to TRBD1. Germline V CDR1 and CDR2: MGHRA, YSYEKL. This CDR3 is 15 amino acids long. V trimming: 3 bases; J trimming: 8 bases; junction bases outside the gene matches: 10. CDR3 bases: TGCGCCAGCAGCCAGCGGACAGGGGGTAGGTACAAGCAGTACTTC. Protein product: CASSQRTGGRYKQYF.

This clonotype was seen a few times. The genes are TRBV30 and TRBJ2-7; a possible D gene is TRBD1 (5 bases). Germline V gene sequence: CDR1 GTSNPN, CDR2 SVGIG (reference sequence). The V and J ends lost 3 bases and 6 bases respectively, with 24 bases between them. CDR3 length: 16 residues. CDR3 protein: CAWSDAPAGIGFEQYF. CDR3 bases: TGTGCCTGGAGCGACGCCCCGGCAGGGATAGGTTTCGAGCAGTACTTC.

The V gene is TRBV6-6, the J gene TRBJ2-7; a possible D gene is TRBD1 (6 bases). Germline assignment: CDR1 MNHNY and CDR2 SVGAGI (reference sequence). Trimming removed 2 bases from V and 0 bases from J, with 14 bases in between. The CDR3 contains 16 residues. The CDR3, as DNA: TGTGCCAGCAGTTACCCGGACAGTTTTACCTCCTACGAGCAGTACTTC. Translated: CASSYPDSFTSYEQYF.

Details on this clonotype: A much larger clone lies a single base off, so this may be a read error. The chain uses TRBV7-9 and TRBJ2-1; 7 bases align to TRBD1. Germline loops: CDR1 SEHNR, CDR2 FQNEAQ (reference sequence). The CDR3 contains 14 residues. The ends lost 3 bases at V and 6 bases at J; junction bases unmatched: 5. Here the CDR3 DNA reads TGTGCCAGCAGCTTCCCGACAGGGAGCAATGAGCAGTTCTTC. Residues: CASSFPTGSNEQFF.

The chain combines TRBV6-5 with TRBJ2-7, with 8 positions matching TRBD1. The V gene end was trimmed by 6 bases and the J gene end by 3 bases; junction bases not matched to a gene: 10. Germline CDR1 reads MNHEY; CDR2 reads SVGAGI. The length of the CDR3 is 15 residues. The CDR3 region has the DNA TGTGCCAGCAGGGACAGGGAAATATTCTTCTACGAGCAGTACTTC. Its translation is CASRDREIFFYEQYF.

The chain combines TRBV5-5 with TRBJ2-3; no clear D. The CDR3 loop spans 15 amino acids. Per the germline V gene, CDR1 is SGHKS and CDR2 is YYEKEE (reference sequence). V gave up 0 bases and J gave up 8 bases, with 16 bases separating them. The CDR3 coding sequence is TGTGCCAGCAGCTTGGGCGCCACAGACGCAGGTACGCAGTATTTT. Its protein is CASSLGATDAGTQYF.

This clonotype was counted ten times or more. The chain recombines TRBV20-1 with TRBJ2-4, with 8 bases lining up with TRBD1. Trimming took 7 bases from V and 5 from J; bases not matched to a gene: 7. The germline gives CDR1 DFQATT, CDR2 SNEGSKA (reference sequence). This CDR3 region has 13 residues. CDR3 sequence: CSGLTGVENIQYF. The CDR3 DNA sequence: TGCAGTGGTCTGACAGGGGTCGAAAACATTCAGTACTTC.

V gene TRBV9 combines with J gene TRBJ1-1; D perhaps matches TRBD1 (5 bases). There are 13 residues in the CDR3. Trimming cost V 4 bases and J 6 bases, with 13 bases left between them. Germline CDR1 reads SGDLS; CDR2 reads YYNGEE. The CDR3 here is CASSKWTQPEAFF. In nucleotides, the CDR3 is TGTGCCAGCAGCAAATGGACACAGCCTGAAGCTTTCTTT.

To note about this clonotype: Compared with germline, one end of the junction differs, possibly owing to a read error. J is TRBJ2-2 and V is TRBV4-1; tentatively, D is TRBD2 (6 bases). The CDR3 has 16 amino acids. CDR1 and CDR2 from the germline V gene are MGHRA and YSYEKL. The DNA of the CDR3 is TGCGCCAACAGCCAAATGCTTGCGGACTACGCCGGGGAGCTGTTTTTT. This sequence encodes CANSQMLADYAGELFF.

Ten or more counts support this clonotype. The chain employs TRBV2 and TRBJ2-5; 10 nucleotides match TRBD2. Germline V gives CDR1 SNHLY, CDR2 FYNNEI. The CDR3 consists of 16 residues. V lost 5 bases, J lost 5 bases, and 11 bases stayed unmatched. The CDR3 nucleotides read TGTGCCAGCAGTCCTTCTTTTCTAGCGGGGGATGAGACCCAGTACTTC. Amino acids: CASSPSFLAGDETQYF.

Concerning this clonotype itself: A much larger clone differs from this one at a single base, so this may be a read error. The chain carries TRBV5-3 and TRBJ2-7; D not certain. TRBV5-3 is filed as an ORF, its function uncertain. The CDR3 runs to 14 residues. Trimming removed 8 bases at V and 3 bases at J, with 18 bases between. The CDR3 spells CASGPQDTFYEQYF. CDR3 nucleotide sequence: TGTGCCAGCGGCCCGCAAGATACGTTCTACGAGCAGTACTTC.

This clonotype was recorded a few times. The chain recombines TRBV29-1 with TRBJ2-5; TRBD2 is a possible D gene (6 bases). Trimming stripped 5 bases from V and 5 bases from J, with 27 bases between. Germline V CDR1 and CDR2: SQVTM, ANQGSEA. This CDR3 is 17 amino acids long. CDR3 region: CSVLNGAAEEGWETQYF. For the CDR3, the DNA is TGCAGCGTTCTAAATGGTGCAGCGGAGGAGGGATGGGAGACCCAGTACTTC.

This clonotype was counted many times. The chain links TRBV14 to TRBJ2-5, with D possibly TRBD1 on 6 matching bases. Germline V CDR1 and CDR2: SGHDN, FVKESK. V lost 3 bases to trimming and J lost 1 base, with 12 bases between them. The CDR3 runs 15 residues. CDR3 protein: CASSQRPDSQETQYF. CDR3 nucleotide sequence: TGTGCCAGCAGCCAGAGACCGGACAGCCAAGAGACCCAGTACTTC.

This clonotype was recorded only once. This may arise from a read error, as a much more abundant clone is one base away. The V call is TRBV30, the J call TRBJ1-2; D perhaps matches TRBD1 (5 bases). Germline V CDR1 and CDR2: GTSNPN, SVGIG (reference sequence). Trimming removed 4 bases at V and 3 bases at J, with 18 bases between. The CDR3 sequence is 15 residues long. The CDR3 sequence: CAWTWDPTPHYGYTF. The DNA of the CDR3 is TGTGCCTGGACTTGGGACCCCACTCCCCACTATGGCTACACCTTC.

This clonotype was seen more than once but under ten times. A single base separates this from a much larger clone, so it may be a read error. The CDR3 bases are TGTGCCTGGAGTGACAGGTTCCAAGAGACCCAGTGCTTC. Translation: CAWSDRFQETQCF. The chain recombines TRBV30 with TRBJ2-5; D is possibly TRBD1 (5 bases). Germline values: CDR1 GTSNPN, CDR2 SVGIG (reference sequence). The CDR3 extends over 13 amino acids.

Comments on this clonotype: A much larger clone is a single base away; this may be a read error. The chain employs TRBV9 and TRBJ2-3; D is uncertain. The germline V gene has CDR1 SGDLS and CDR2 YYNGEE. The CDR3 totals 14 residues. V gave up 3 bases and J gave up 1 base, with 9 bases separating them. CDR3 amino acids: CASSEVTGTDTQYF. CDR3 coding DNA: TGTGCCAGCAGCGAGGTAACTGGCACAGATACGCAGTATTTT. Complete variable domain (other parts from reference TRBV9 and TRBJ2-3): DSGVTQTPKHLITATGQRVTLRCSPRSGDLSVYWYQQSLDQGLQFLIQYYNGEERAKGNILERFSAQQFPDLHSELNLSSLELGDSALYFCASSEVTGTDTQYFGPGTRLTVL.

This clonotype has only a few counts. This may be a read error: a much more frequent sequence differs by one nucleotide. The chain uses TRBV7-9 and TRBJ2-5; 7 positions agree with TRBD1. Looked up from germline, CDR1 is SEHNR and CDR2 is FQNEAQ (reference sequence). V trimming: 0 bases; J trimming: 7 bases; junction bases outside the gene matches: 8. This CDR3 region has 15 residues. The CDR3 protein is CASSLAPQGEGTQYF. For the CDR3, the DNA is TGTGCCAGCAGCTTAGCACCGCAGGGGGAAGGGACCCAGTACTTC.

This sequence joins TRBV20-1 and TRBJ2-1; 7 bases are a match to TRBD2. The V gene end was trimmed by 3 bases and the J gene end by 5 bases; junction bases not matched to a gene: 4. The CDR3 covers 13 residues. Germline V gene data show CDR1 as DFQATT and CDR2 as SNEGSKA (reference sequence). DNA of the CDR3: TGCAGTGCTAGTTCGGGGGGTGACAATGAGCAGTTCTTC. Translating gives CSASSGGDNEQFF.

The sample holds a few counts of this clonotype. This rearrangement joins TRBV29-1 to TRBJ2-7; possibly TRBD2 for D (6 bases). Trimming removed 5 bases from V and 2 bases from J, with 10 bases in between. The CDR3 length is 12 residues. Germline V gene data show CDR1 as SQVTM and CDR2 as ANQGSEA. The CDR3 DNA follows: TGCAGCGTTTTAGCGGAAACCTACGAGCAGTACTTC. Translation: CSVLAETYEQYF.

CDR3 DNA sequence: TGCGCCAGCAGCCCTACCCGGGAGTTCGTTTCAGGACTGTTTTTT. It specifies CASSPTREFVSGLFF. This chain links TRBV4-3 with TRBJ1-4, with no clear D. There are 15 residues in the CDR3. CDR1 and CDR2 (germline): LGHNA, YSLEER. V lost 4 bases, J lost 13 bases, and 22 bases lay in between.

J is TRBJ2-7 and V is TRBV4-1; D not certain. The CDR3 loop spans 13 amino acids. Germline CDR1 reads MGHRA; CDR2 reads YSYEKL. Trimming removed 2 bases from V and 2 bases from J, with 7 bases in between. The CDR3 region has the DNA TGCGCCAGCAGCCAAACCCCCCCCTACGAGCAGTACTTC. Its translation: CASSQTPPYEQYF.

This clonotype came up many times. The chain is built from TRBV12-3 or TRBV12-4 and TRBJ1-1, with a tentative D call TRBD1 (6 bases). Between the trimmed V and J ends, which lost 4 bases and 8 bases, there was a span of 14 bases. The CDR3 covers 13 residues. CDR3 sequence: CASSYSGQNEAFF. The CDR3, as DNA: TGTGCCAGCAGTTACTCAGGACAGAACGAAGCTTTCTTT.

This clonotype was detected a few times. This chain uses TRBV29-1 with TRBJ2-1, with 16 bases matching TRBD2. The CDR3 runs to 16 residues. Trimming at V came to 3 bases and at J to 4 bases, leaving 3 bases not matched to a gene. Germline V gene lookup returns CDR1 SQVTM and CDR2 ANQGSEA. The CDR3 protein is CSVEGLAGGPYNEQFF. In DNA form, the CDR3 reads TGCAGCGTTGAGGGACTAGCGGGAGGGCCTTACAATGAGCAGTTCTTC.

This clonotype came up many times. The chain is built from TRBV4-3 and TRBJ1-4; no firm D call. From germline, CDR1 is LGHNA and CDR2 YSLEER. The CDR3 sequence is 15 residues long. Trimming took 0 bases from V and 4 from J, leaving 9 bases between them. CDR3 bases: TGCGCCAGCAGCCAAGATGCGTCTATTAATGAAAAACTGTTTTTT. Its translation is CASSQDASINEKLFF.